This T cell receptor (beta chain) was captured in a study of blood T cell repertoires in COVID-19. Background on the study: T cells, B-cell-depleted T cells, or PBMCs provided the cDNA or gDNA that served as material.

Germline V gene sequence: CDR1 MNHEY, CDR2 SVGAGI. J lost 6 bases, V lost 8 bases, and 10 bases had no gene match. The CDR3 length is 15 residues. The protocol was immunoSEQ multiplex PCR, while the TCRdb copy is restricted to in-frame clones and leaves out a portion. The sample comprises approximately 17,000 clones, about 85% of which are singletons, and less than 50% rests with the top ten. The receptor was derived from a human donor in a cohort sampled during active COVID-19. The chain uses TRBV6-5 and TRBJ2-3, with 11 bases identical to TRBD2. Sample: peripheral blood. This CDR3 reads CASGRSGGAWDTQYF. For the CDR3, the DNA is TGTGCCAGCGGCCGTAGCGGGGGGGCCTGGGATACGCAGTATTTT.